Below are 10 T cell receptor beta chains sequenced from a single sample in a study of PD-1 blockade in classical Hodgkin lymphoma. Every patient relapsed after autologous stem cell transplantation, and brentuximab vedotin exposure varied. Repertoires were generated with immunoSEQ multiplex PCR, while TCRdb's copy carries only in-frame clones and drops some. The sample consists of about 97,000 clones, over 80% of them appearing once. Material: peripheral blood mononuclear cells (PBMCs), obtained at baseline. The origin of the receptors is a human donor with classical Hodgkin lymphoma.

The J gene is TRBJ2-5, the V gene TRBV9; 10 bases are a match to TRBD2. Per the germline V gene, CDR1 is SGDLS and CDR2 is YYNGEE. The V segment lost 4 bases and the J segment 5 bases; nucleotides outside the gene matches: 8. The CDR3 contains 15 residues. In nucleotides, the CDR3 is TGTGCCAGCAGCCCAACTAGCGGGAATTGGGAGACCCAGTACTTC. Translated: CASSPTSGNWETQYF.

This clone has a single count. The rearrangement joins TRBV28 to TRBJ2-7; no reliable D call. V lost 9 bases to trimming and J lost 0 bases, with 9 bases between them. The CDR3 length is 12 residues. Looked up from germline, CDR1 is MDHEN and CDR2 is SYDVKM. In DNA, the CDR3 is TGTGCCAGTCTCCGCGTCTCCTACGAGCAGTACTTC. It translates to CASLRVSYEQYF.

The gene calls are TRBV5-1 and TRBJ1-3; a possible D gene is TRBD1 (5 bases). Germline V gene data show CDR1 as SGHRS and CDR2 as YFSETQ. The CDR3 is 15 amino acids. Between the trimmed V and J ends, which lost 0 bases and 4 bases, there was a span of 11 bases. CDR3 amino acids: CASSLGPGEGNTIYF. Here the CDR3 DNA reads TGCGCCAGCAGCTTGGGGCCGGGGGAGGGAAACACCATATATTTT.

The chain combines TRBV4-1 with TRBJ1-1; unclear D gene. From germline, CDR1 is MGHRA and CDR2 YSYEKL. The V end lost 1 base, the J end lost 3 bases, and 9 bases lay between the germline ends. The CDR3 has 14 amino acids. The CDR3 region has the DNA TGCGCCAGCAGCCAAGCGTCCCTGGACACTGAAGCTTTCTTT. Translation: CASSQASLDTEAFF.

V is TRBV11-2 and J is TRBJ2-4, with 7 positions matching TRBD2. This CDR3 contains 15 residues. Per germline, CDR1 SGHAT and CDR2 FQNNGV. Unmatched junction bases numbered 6, after V lost 5 bases and J lost 2 bases. The CDR3 DNA sequence: TGTGCCAGCAGCCCCCCCGGGAGGTCCAAAAACATTCAGTACTTC. Residues: CASSPPGRSKNIQYF. Complete variable domain (other parts from reference TRBV11-2 and TRBJ2-4): EAGVAQSPRYKIIEKRQSVAFWCNPISGHATLYWYQQILGQGPKLLIQFQNNGVVDDSQLPKDRFSAERLKGVDSTLKIQPAKLEDSAVYLCASSPPGRSKNIQYFGAGTRLSVL.

V gene TRBV5-4 combines with J gene TRBJ2-2; TRBD1 matches at 10 bases. There are 16 residues in the CDR3. V was clipped by 4 bases and J by 4 bases; unmatched bases: 7. Germline CDR1 SGHNT, CDR2 YYREEE (reference sequence). CDR3 sequence: CASSPPGQGFTGELFF. The CDR3 nucleotides are TGTGCCAGCAGCCCGCCGGGACAGGGGTTCACCGGGGAGCTGTTTTTT. Looking up the rest from reference TRBV5-4 and TRBJ2-2 gives the full variable domain: ETGVTQSPTHLIKTRGQQVTLRCSSQSGHNTVSWYQQALGQGPQFIFQYYREEENGRGNFPPRFSGLQFPNYSSELNVNALELDDSALYLCASSPPGQGFTGELFFGEGSRLTVL.

This chain connects TRBV19 to TRBJ2-7; D perhaps matches TRBD1 (5 bases). The ends were cut back, 2 bases at V and 2 bases at J, with 13 bases in the middle. The length of the CDR3 is 15 residues. Looked up from germline, CDR1 is LNHDA and CDR2 is SQIVND (reference sequence). CDR3 sequence: CASSITGREAYEQYF. DNA for the CDR3: TGTGCCAGTAGTATAACTGGCAGGGAAGCCTACGAGCAGTACTTC.

The chain employs TRBV19 and TRBJ2-2; D is ambiguous. The CDR3 length is 13 residues. Trimming took off 3 bases at V and 6 bases at J, with 8 bases between the two ends. Per germline, CDR1 LNHDA and CDR2 SQIVND (reference sequence). CDR3 DNA sequence: TGTGCCAGTAGTATCTGGTGGGCCGGGGAGCTGTTTTTT. Protein: CASSIWWAGELFF. Variable domain in full (rest from reference TRBV19 and TRBJ2-2): DGGITQSPKYLFRKEGQNVTLSCEQNLNHDAMYWYRQDPGQGLRLIYYSQIVNDFQKGDIAEGYSVSREKKESFPLTVTSAQKNPTAFYLCASSIWWAGELFFGEGSRLTVL.

V is TRBV27 and J is TRBJ2-1; D perhaps matches TRBD2 (6 bases). Germline lookup yields CDR1 MNHEY and CDR2 SMNVEV (reference sequence). This CDR3 region has 14 residues. Trimming pared 1 base from V and 5 bases from J, leaving 9 bases between. The CDR3 bases are TGTGCCAGCAGTTTATTTGGCGGGGACAATGAGCAGTTCTTC. This gives the protein CASSLFGGDNEQFF.

The J gene is TRBJ2-1, the V gene TRBV7-9; 8 positions match TRBD2. Germline loops: CDR1 SEHNR, CDR2 FQNEAQ (reference sequence). Germline trimming cut 8 bases from V and 7 bases from J; bases unmatched to any gene: 10. The CDR3 extends over 14 amino acids. The CDR3 DNA sequence: TGTGCCAGCGGACGGGAGGGCCTTTCGAATGAGCAGTTCTTC. Protein product: CASGREGLSNEQFF.